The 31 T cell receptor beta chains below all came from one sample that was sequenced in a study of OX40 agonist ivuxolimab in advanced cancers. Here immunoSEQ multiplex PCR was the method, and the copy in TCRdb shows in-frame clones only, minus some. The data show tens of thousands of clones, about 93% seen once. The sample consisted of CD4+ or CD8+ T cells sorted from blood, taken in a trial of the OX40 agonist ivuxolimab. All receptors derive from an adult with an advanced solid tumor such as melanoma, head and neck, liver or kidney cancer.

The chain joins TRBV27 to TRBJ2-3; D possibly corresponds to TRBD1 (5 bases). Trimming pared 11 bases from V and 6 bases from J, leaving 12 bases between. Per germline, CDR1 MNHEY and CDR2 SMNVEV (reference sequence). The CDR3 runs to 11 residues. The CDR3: CAAGPLDTQYF. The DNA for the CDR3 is TGTGCCGCAGGGCCCCTGGATACGCAGTATTTT.

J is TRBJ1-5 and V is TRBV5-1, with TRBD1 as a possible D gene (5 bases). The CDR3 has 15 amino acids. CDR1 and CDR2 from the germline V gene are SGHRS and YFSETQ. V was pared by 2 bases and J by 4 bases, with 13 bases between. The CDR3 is CASSLLGVGNQPQHF. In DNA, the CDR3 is TGCGCCAGCAGCTTATTAGGGGTGGGGAATCAGCCCCAGCATTTT.

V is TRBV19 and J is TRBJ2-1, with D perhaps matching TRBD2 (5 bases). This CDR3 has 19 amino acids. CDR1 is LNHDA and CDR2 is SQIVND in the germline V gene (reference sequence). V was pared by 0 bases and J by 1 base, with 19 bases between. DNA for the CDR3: TGTGCCAGTAGTATAGATTCGGCTAGCTCGACTGGTTCCTACAATGAGCAGTTCTTC. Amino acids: CASSIDSASSTGSYNEQFF.

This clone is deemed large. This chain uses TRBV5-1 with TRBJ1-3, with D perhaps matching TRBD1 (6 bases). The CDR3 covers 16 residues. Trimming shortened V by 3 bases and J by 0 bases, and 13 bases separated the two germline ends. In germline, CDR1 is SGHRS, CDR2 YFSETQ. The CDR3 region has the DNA TGCGCCAGCAGCTCGGACAGCCAGAGCTCTGGAAACACCATATATTTT. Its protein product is CASSSDSQSSGNTIYF. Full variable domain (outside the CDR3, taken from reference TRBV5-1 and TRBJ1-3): KAGVTQTPRYLIKTRGQQVTLSCSPISGHRSVSWYQQTPGQGLQFLFEYFSETQRNKGNFPGRFSGRQFSNSRSEMNVSTLELGDSALYLCASSSDSQSSGNTIYFGEGSWLTVV.

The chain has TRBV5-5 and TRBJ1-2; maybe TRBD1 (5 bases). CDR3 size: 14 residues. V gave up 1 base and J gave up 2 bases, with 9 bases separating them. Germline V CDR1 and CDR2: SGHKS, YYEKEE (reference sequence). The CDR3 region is CASSLFSGNYGYTF. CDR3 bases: TGTGCCAGCAGCTTGTTCTCAGGGAACTATGGCTACACCTTC.

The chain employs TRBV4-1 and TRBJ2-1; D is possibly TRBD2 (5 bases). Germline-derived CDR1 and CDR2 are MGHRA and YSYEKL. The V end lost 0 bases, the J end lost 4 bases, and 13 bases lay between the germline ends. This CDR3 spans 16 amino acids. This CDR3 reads CASSQEFSAGYNEQFF. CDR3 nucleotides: TGCGCCAGCAGCCAAGAGTTTAGCGCGGGTTACAATGAGCAGTTCTTC.

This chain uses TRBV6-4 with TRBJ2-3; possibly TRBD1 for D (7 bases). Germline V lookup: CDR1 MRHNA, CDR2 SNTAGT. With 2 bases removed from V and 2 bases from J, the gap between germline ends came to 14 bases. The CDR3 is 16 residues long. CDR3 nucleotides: TGTGCCAGCAGTGACAAGGAGGGGGCCCACACAGATACGCAGTATTTT. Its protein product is CASSDKEGAHTDTQYF.

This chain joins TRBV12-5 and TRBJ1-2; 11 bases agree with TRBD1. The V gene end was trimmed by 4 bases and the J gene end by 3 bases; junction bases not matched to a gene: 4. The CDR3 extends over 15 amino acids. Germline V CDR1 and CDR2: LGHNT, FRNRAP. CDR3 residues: CASGSGQGAHYGYTF. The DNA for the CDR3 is TGTGCTAGTGGTTCCGGACAGGGGGCTCACTATGGCTACACCTTC.

The CDR3, as DNA: TGTGCTACACAGCTTCGGAAAGGATCCTACGAGCAGTACTTC. Protein sequence: CATQLRKGSYEQYF. The rearrangement links TRBV5-4 to TRBJ2-7; D uncertain. CDR3 length: 14 amino acids. Germline CDR1 is SGHNT and CDR2 is YYREEE (reference sequence). Looking up the rest from reference TRBV5-4 and TRBJ2-7 gives the full variable domain: ETGVTQSPTHLIKTRGQQVTLRCSSQSGHNTVSWYQQALGQGPQFIFQYYREEENGRGNFPPRFSGLQFPNYSSELNVNALELDDSALYLCATQLRKGSYEQYFGPGTRLTVT.

The CDR3 sequence: CASSSPRLVTGELFF. In nucleotides, the CDR3 is TGTGCCAGCAGCTCCCCCCGACTAGTTACCGGGGAGCTGTTTTTT. The chain employs TRBV11-2 and TRBJ2-2, with a tentative D call TRBD2 (6 bases). CDR3 length: 15 residues. Trimming pared 4 bases from V and 5 bases from J, leaving 14 bases between. Germline-derived CDR1 and CDR2 are SGHAT and FQNNGV.

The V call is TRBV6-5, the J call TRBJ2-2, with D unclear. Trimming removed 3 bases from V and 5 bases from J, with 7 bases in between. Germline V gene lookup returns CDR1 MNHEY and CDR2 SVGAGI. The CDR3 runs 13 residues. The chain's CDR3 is CASSYFRTGELFF. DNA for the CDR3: TGTGCCAGCAGTTATTTCAGGACCGGGGAGCTGTTTTTT.

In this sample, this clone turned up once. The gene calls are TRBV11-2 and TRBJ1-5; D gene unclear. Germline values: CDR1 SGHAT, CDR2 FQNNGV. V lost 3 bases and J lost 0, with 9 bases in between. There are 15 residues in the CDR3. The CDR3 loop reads CASSLGSYSNQPQHF. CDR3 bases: TGTGCCAGCAGCTTGGGCAGTTATAGCAATCAGCCCCAGCATTTT.

The CDR3 reads CASSSGQIFGEKLFF. The CDR3 coding sequence is TGTGCCAGCAGCTCGGGACAAATATTTGGAGAAAAACTGTTTTTT. This chain uses TRBV5-6 with TRBJ1-4; possibly TRBD1 for D (6 bases). The CDR3 is 15 amino acids. Between the trimmed V and J ends, which lost 3 bases and 8 bases, there was a span of 17 bases. CDR1 and CDR2 from the germline V gene are SGHDT and YYEEEE.

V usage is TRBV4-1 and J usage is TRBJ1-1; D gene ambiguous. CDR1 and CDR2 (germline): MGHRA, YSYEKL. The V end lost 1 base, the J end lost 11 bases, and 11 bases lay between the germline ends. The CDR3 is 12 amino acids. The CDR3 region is CASSQGVTGAFF. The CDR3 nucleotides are TGCGCCAGCAGCCAAGGGGTAACGGGGGCTTTCTTT.

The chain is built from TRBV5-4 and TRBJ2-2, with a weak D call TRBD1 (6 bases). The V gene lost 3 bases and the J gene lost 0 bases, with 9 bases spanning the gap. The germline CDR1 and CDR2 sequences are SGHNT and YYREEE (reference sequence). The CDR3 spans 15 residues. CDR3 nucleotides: TGTGCCAGCAGCTGGACAGTGTCGAACACCGGGGAGCTGTTTTTT. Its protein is CASSWTVSNTGELFF.

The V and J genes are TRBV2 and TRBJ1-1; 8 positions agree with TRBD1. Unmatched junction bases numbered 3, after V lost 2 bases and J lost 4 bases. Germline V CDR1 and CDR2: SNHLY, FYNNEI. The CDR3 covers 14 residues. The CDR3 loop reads CASSERTGGTEAFF. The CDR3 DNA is TGTGCCAGCAGTGAACGTACAGGGGGCACTGAAGCTTTCTTT.

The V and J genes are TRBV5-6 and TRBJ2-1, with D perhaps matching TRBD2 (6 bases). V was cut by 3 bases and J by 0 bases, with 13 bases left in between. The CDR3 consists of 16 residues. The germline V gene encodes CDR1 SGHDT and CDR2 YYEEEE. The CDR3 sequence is CASSSGLTSSYNEQFF. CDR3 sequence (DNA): TGTGCCAGCAGCTCAGGACTAACGAGCTCCTACAATGAGCAGTTCTTC.

The DNA for the CDR3 is TGTGCCAGCGGCCTAGGAACTGAAGCTTTCTTT. Amino acids: CASGLGTEAFF. The chain is built from TRBV5-8 and TRBJ1-1; D gene unclear. The V gene's germline CDR1 is SGHTS and CDR2 YDEGEE. This CDR3 comprises 11 residues. Deletions cut 7 bases from V and 5 bases from J, with 9 bases between.

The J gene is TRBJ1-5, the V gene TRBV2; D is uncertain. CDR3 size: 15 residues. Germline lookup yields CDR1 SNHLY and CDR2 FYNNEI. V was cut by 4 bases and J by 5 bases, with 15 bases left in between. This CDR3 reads CASSAGSPLYQPQHF. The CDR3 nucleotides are TGTGCCAGCAGTGCCGGATCACCTCTATATCAGCCCCAGCATTTT.

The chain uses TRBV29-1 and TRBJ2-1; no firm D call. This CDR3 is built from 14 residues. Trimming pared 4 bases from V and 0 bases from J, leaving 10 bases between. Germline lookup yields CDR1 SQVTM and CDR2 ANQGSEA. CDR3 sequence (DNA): TGCAGCGTTGTACTCGAGAGCTCCTACAATGAGCAGTTCTTC. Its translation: CSVVLESSYNEQFF.

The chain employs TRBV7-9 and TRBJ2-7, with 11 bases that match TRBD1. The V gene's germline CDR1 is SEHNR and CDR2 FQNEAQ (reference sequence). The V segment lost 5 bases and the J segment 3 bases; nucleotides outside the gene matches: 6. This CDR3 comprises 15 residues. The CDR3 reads CASSPDRGRVYEQYF. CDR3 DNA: TGTGCCAGCAGCCCGGACAGGGGGCGAGTCTACGAGCAGTACTTC.

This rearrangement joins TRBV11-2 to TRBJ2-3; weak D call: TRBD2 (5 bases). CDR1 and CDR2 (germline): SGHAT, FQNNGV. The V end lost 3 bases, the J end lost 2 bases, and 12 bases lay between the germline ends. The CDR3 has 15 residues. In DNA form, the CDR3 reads TGTGCCAGCAGCTTCGTGGGGAGATCCACAGATACGCAGTATTTT. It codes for CASSFVGRSTDTQYF.

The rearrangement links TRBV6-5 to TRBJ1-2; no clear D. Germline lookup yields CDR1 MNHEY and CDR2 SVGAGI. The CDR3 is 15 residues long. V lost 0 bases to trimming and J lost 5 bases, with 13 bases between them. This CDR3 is CASSYSRKRGYGYTF. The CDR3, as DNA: TGTGCCAGCAGTTACTCGAGGAAACGCGGATATGGCTACACCTTC.

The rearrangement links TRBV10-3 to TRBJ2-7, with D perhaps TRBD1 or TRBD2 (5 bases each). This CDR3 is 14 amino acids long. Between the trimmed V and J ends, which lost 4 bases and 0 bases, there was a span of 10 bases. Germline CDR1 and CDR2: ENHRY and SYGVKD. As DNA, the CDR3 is TGTGCCATCAGTGTGAGGGGAACCTCCTACGAGCAGTACTTC. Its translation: CAISVRGTSYEQYF.

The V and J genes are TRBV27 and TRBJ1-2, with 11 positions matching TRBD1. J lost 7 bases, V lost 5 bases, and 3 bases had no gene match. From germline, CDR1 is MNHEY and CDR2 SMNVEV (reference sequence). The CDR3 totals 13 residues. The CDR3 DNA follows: TGTGCCAGCAGTGTTGGGACAGGGGGTGGCTACACCTTC. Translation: CASSVGTGGGYTF.

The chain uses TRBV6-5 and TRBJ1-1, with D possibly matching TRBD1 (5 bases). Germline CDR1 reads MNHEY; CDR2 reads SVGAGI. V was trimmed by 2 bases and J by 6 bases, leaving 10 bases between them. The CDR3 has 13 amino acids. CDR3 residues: CASSYVREAEAFF. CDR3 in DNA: TGTGCCAGCAGTTACGTCAGGGAGGCTGAAGCTTTCTTT.

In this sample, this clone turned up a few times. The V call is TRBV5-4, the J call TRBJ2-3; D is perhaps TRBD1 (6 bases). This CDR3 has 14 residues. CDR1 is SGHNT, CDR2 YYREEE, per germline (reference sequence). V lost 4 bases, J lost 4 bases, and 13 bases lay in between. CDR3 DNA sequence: TGTGCCAGCAGCCACTACAGGGACCCAGATACGCAGTATTTT. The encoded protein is CASSHYRDPDTQYF.

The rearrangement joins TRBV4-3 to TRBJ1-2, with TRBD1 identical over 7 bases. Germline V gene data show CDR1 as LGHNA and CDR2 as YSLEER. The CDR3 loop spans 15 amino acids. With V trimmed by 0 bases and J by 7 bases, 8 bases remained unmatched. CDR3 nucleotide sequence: TGCGCCAGCAGCCAAGATGGGGACGACAGGGTTGGCTACACCTTC. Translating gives CASSQDGDDRVGYTF.

The CDR3 nucleotides are TGCGCCAGCAGCGGCGCGGGGGGATACAATGAGCAGTTCTTC. This encodes CASSGAGGYNEQFF. The chain combines TRBV5-1 with TRBJ2-1, with TRBD2 matching 8 bases. V gave up 4 bases and J gave up 4 bases; unmatched junction bases: 4. The germline CDR1 and CDR2 sequences are SGHRS and YFSETQ. This CDR3 is built from 14 residues. Full variable domain (remainder filled in from reference TRBV5-1 and TRBJ2-1): KAGVTQTPRYLIKTRGQQVTLSCSPISGHRSVSWYQQTPGQGLQFLFEYFSETQRNKGNFPGRFSGRQFSNSRSEMNVSTLELGDSALYLCASSGAGGYNEQFFGPGTRLTVL.

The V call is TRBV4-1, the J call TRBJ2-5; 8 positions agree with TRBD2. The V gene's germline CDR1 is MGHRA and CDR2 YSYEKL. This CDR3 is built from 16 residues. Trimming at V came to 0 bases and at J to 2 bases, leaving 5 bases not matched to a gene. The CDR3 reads CASSQEPGGIQETQYF. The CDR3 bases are TGCGCCAGCAGCCAAGAACCGGGAGGGATACAAGAGACCCAGTACTTC.

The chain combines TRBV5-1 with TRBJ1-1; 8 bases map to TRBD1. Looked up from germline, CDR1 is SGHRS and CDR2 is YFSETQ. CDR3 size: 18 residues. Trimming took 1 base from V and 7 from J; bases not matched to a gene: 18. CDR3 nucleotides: TGCGCCAGCAGCTTGTTCCCTACCCTGACAGGGGAGGGAGGTGAAGCTTTCTTT. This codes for CASSLFPTLTGEGGEAFF.